This T cell receptor beta chain was retrieved from a study of T cell repertoires in cytomegalovirus infection. Study information: CMV infection together with matching HLA type was indicated by public TCR beta signatures.

In the case of this clonotype: What it recognizes is unknown.

Study-wide results and caveats: Public TCR beta family frequency separated CMV-and-HLA carriers, including in an independent cohort. Dominating the ex vivo response were HLA-C-restricted CMV-specific TCR beta clonotypes.

TCRdb called the reads again in MiXCR, with one record for every CDR3 protein. There are about 200,000 distinct CDR3 sequences in the sample; roughly 9% occur only once, and roughly 4.8% lies in the top ten. CDR3 size: 13 residues. Germline assignment: CDR1 SQVTM and CDR2 ANQGSEA. Between the trimmed V and J ends, which lost 2 bases and 7 bases, there was a span of 11 bases. This sequence was found in a human donor in good health (CMV status not recorded). Some clones in this sample may be carry-over from other donors' samples. This rearrangement joins TRBV29-1 to TRBJ2-2, with TRBD2 as a possible D gene (6 bases). Sequenced sample: PBMCs. CDR3 in amino acids: CSVEMRGHGELFF. CDR3 sequence (DNA): TGCAGCGTTGAAATGCGGGGCCACGGGGAGCTGTTTTTT.